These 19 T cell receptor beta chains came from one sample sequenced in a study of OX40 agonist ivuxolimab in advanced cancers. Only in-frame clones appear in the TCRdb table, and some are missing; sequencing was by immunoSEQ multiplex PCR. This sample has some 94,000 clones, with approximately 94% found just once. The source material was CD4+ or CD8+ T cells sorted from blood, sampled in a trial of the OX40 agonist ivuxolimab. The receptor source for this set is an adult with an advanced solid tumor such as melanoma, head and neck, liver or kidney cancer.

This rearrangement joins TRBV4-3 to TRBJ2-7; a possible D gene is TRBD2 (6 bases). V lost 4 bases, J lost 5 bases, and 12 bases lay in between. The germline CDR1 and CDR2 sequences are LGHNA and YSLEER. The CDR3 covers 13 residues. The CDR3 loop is CASSRGVGDEQYF. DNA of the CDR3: TGCGCCAGCAGCCGGGGGGTAGGAGACGAGCAGTACTTC.

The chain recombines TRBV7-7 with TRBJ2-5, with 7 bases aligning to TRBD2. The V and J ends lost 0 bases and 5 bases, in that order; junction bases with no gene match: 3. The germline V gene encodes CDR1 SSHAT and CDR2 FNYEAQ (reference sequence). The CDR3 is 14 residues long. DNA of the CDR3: TGTGCCAGCAGCTTAGCGGACGGGGGGGAGACCCAGTACTTC. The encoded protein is CASSLADGGETQYF.

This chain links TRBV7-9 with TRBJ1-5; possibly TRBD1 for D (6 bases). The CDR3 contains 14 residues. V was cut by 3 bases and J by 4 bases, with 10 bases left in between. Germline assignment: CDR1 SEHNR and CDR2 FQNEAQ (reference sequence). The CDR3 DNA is TGTGCCAGCAGCTTTTCAGGGGCAAATCAGCCCCAGCATTTT. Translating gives CASSFSGANQPQHF.

The chain's CDR3 is CASSFAGSSQPQHF. CDR3 bases: TGTGCCAGCAGTTTTGCAGGGTCCAGCCAGCCCCAGCATTTT. The V call is TRBV28, the J call TRBJ1-5; a weak D match, TRBD1 (5 bases). V lost 3 bases, J lost 7 bases, and 13 bases lay in between. The CDR3 has 14 amino acids. Germline CDR1 is MDHEN and CDR2 is SYDVKM. Based on the CDR3 plus reference TRBV28 and TRBJ1-5, the full variable domain is DVKVTQSSRYLVKRTGEKVFLECVQDMDHENMFWYRQDPGLGLRLIYFSYDVKMKEKGDIPEGYSVSREKKERFSLILESASTNQTSMYLCASSFAGSSQPQHFGDGTRLSIL.

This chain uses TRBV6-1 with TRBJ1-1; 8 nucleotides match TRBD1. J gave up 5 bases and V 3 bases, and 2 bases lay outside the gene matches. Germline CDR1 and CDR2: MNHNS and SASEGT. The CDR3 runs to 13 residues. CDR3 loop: CASSEDRVTEAFF. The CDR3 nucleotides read TGTGCCAGCAGTGAGGACAGGGTGACTGAAGCTTTCTTT.

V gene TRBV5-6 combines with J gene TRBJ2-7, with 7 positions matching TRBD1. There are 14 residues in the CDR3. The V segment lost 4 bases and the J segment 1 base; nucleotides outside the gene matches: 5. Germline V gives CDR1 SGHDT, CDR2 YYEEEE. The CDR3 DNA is TGTGCCAGCAGCCCGGGGACAGCGTCCTACGAGCAGTACTTC. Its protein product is CASSPGTASYEQYF.

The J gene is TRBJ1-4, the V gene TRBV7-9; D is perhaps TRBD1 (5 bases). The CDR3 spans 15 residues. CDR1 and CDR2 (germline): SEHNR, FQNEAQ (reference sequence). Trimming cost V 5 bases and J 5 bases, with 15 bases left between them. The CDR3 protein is CASSLTGDSNEKLFF. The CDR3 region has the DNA TGTGCCAGCAGCCTCACAGGAGACAGCAATGAAAAACTGTTTTTT.

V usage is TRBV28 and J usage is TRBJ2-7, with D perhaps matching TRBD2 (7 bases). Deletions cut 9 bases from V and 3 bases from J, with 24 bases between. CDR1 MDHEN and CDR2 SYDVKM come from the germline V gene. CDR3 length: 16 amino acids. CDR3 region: CASSTWGGPTYYEQYF. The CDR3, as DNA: TGTGCCAGTAGCACTTGGGGGGGCCCCACTTACTACGAGCAGTACTTC.

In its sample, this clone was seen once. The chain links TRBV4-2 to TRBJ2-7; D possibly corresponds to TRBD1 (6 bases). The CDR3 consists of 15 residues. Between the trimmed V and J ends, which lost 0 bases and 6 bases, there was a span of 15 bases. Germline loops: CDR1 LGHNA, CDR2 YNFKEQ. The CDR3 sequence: CASSQEEGDGGEQYF. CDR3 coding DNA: TGTGCCAGCAGCCAAGAAGAGGGGGATGGGGGCGAGCAGTACTTC.

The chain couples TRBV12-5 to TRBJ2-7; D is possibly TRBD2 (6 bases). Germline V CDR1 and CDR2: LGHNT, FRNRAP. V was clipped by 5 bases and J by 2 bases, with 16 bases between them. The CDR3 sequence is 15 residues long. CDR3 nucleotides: TGTGCTAGTGGTCTCAACATAGGGGAGGCCTACGAGCAGTACTTC. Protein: CASGLNIGEAYEQYF.

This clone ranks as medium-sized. CDR3 in amino acids: CASSWEGTYEQYF. In DNA form, the CDR3 reads TGTGCCAGCAGCTGGGAGGGGACCTACGAGCAGTACTTC. The genes are TRBV7-2 and TRBJ2-7; 7 bases map to TRBD2. V gave up 4 bases and J gave up 2 bases; unmatched junction bases: 2. This CDR3 is built from 13 residues. From germline, CDR1 is SGHTA and CDR2 FQGNSA.

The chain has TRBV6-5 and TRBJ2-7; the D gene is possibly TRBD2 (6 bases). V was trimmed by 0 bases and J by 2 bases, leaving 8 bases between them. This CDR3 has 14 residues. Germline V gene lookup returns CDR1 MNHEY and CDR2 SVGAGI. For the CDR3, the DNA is TGTGCCAGCAGTTACTCGGGACTCCCCTACGAGCAGTACTTC. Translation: CASSYSGLPYEQYF.

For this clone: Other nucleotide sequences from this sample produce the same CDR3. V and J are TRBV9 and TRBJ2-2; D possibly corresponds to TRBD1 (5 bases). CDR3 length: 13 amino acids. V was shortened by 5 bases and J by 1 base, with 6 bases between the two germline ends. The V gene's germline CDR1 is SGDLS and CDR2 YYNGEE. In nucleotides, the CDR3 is TGTGCCAGCAGTGGACAGAACACCGGGGAGCTGTTTTTT. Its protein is CASSGQNTGELFF.

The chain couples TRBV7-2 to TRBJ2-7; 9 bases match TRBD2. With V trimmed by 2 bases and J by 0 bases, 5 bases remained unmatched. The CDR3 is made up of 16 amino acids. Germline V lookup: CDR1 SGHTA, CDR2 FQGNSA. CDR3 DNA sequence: TGTGCCAGCAGCTTACGGGGGACTAGCCCCTCCTACGAGCAGTACTTC. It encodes CASSLRGTSPSYEQYF.

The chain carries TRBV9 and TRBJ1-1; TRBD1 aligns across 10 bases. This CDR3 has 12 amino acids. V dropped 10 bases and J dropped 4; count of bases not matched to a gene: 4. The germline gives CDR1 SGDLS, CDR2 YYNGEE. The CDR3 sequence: CASGTGATEAFF. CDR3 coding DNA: TGTGCCTCTGGGACAGGGGCCACTGAAGCTTTCTTT.

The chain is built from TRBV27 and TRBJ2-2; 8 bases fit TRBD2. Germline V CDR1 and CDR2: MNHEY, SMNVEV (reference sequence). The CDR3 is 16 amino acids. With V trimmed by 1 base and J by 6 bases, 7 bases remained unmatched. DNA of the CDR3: TGTGCCAGCAGTTTATTGGTCGGGGGGGCCGCCGGGGAGCTGTTTTTT. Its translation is CASSLLVGGAAGELFF.

CDR3 protein: CASSGGSEIPNSPLHF. The CDR3 nucleotides read TGTGCCAGCAGCGGGGGATCCGAAATTCCTAATTCACCCCTCCACTTT. V and J are TRBV5-6 and TRBJ1-6, with a possible D match to TRBD1 (5 bases). CDR1 is SGHDT and CDR2 is YYEEEE in the germline V gene. The CDR3 contains 16 residues. V was shortened by 4 bases and J by 6 bases, with 17 bases between the two germline ends.

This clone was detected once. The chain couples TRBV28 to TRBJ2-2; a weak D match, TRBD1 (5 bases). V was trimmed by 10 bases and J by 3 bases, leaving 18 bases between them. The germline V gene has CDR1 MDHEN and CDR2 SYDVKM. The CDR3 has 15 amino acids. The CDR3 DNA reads TGTGCCATCCTTCCAGGGTTTGAGGACACCGGGGAGCTGTTTTTT. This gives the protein CAILPGFEDTGELFF.

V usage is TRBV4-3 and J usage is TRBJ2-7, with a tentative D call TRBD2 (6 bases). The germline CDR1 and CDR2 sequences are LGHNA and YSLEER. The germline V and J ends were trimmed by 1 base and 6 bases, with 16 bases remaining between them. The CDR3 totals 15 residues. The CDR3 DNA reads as TGCGCCAGCAGCCAAGCTCGGCGGGGCACGGGCGAGCAGTACTTC. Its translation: CASSQARRGTGEQYF.